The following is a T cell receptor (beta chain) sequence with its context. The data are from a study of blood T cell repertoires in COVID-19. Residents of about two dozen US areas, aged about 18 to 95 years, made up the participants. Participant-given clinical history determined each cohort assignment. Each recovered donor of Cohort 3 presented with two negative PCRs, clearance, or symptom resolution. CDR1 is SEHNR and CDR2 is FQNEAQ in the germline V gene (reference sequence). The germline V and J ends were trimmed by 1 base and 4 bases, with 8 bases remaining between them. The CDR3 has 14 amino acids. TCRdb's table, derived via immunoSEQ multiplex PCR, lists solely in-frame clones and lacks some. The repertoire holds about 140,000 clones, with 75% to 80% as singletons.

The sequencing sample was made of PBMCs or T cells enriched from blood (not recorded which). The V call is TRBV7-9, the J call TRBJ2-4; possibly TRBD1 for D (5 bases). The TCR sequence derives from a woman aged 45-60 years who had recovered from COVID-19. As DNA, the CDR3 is TGTGCCAGCAGCTTAGGCCAGGGAAAAAACATTCAGTACTTC. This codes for CASSLGQGKNIQYF.